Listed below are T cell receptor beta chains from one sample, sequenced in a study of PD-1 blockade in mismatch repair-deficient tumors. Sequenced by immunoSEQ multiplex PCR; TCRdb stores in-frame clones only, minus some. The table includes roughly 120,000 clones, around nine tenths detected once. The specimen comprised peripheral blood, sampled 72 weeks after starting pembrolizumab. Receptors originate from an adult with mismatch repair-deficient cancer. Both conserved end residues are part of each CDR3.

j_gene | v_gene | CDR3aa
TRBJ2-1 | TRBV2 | CASSPLAARYNEQFF
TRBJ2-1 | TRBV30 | CAWSVLAGGSNEQFF
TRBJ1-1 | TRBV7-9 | CASSPNRQGIITEAFF
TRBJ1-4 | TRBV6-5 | CASSSNRQGDEKLFF
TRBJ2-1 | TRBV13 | CASSLVYNNEQFF
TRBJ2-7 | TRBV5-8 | CASSLDPSYEQYF
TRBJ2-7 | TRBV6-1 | CASSEARVRSSYEQYF
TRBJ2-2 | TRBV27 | CASSHRSVRSTGELFF
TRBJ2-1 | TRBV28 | CASSLGEGTYNEQFF
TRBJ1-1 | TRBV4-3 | CASSQISVGQGLTEAFF
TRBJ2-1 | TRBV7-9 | CASSFRGTTTYNEQFF
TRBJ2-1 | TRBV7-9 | CASSLGQGGEQFF
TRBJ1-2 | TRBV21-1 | CASSKFTQVVCYGYTF
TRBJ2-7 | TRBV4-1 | CASSPRALDEQYF
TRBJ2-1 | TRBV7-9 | CASSPTIGTRGARGQFF
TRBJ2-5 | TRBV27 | CASTPLDEPETQYF
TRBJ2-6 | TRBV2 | CANQGAKSSGANVLTF
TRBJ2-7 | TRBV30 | CAWKRREGVTYEQYF
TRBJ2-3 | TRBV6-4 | CASSPLAGEADTQYF
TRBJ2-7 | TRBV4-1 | CASSQVQSGSSSYEQYF
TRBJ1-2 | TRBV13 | CASSLGTAFGGYTF
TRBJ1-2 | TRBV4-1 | CASSQVGQGSYGYTF
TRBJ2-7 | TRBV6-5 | CASSYVGTPYEQYF
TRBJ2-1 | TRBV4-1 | CASSQVEGAVNNEQFF
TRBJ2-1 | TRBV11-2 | CASSGGTHPYNEQFF
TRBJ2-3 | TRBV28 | CASSTSSGRVDTQYF
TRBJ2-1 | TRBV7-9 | CASSLGGLNNEQFF
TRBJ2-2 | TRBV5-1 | CASLTPNTGELFF
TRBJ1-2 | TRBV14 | CASSYKTGFGYTF
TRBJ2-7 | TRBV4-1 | CASSQDDVQGKTYEQYF
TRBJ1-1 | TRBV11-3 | CASSLVRNTEAFF
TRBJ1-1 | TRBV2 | CARGWGTEAFF
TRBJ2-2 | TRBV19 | CASSLISGTGATGELFF
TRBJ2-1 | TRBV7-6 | CASSLSGEQFF
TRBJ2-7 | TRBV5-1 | CASSFRLAELGYEQYF
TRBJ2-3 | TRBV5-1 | CASSQTSANTQYF
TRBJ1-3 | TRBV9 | CASSRRGSSGNTIYF
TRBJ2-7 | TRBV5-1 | CASSPGLGGTGYF
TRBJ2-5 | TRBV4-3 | CASSQGTVRETQYF
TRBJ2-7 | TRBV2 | CASSDPSVSYEQYF
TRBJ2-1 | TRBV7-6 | CASSQTTSGSPNEQFF
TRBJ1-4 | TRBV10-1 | CASSLSDRGDEKLFF
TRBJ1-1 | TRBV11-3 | CASSLRNTEAFF
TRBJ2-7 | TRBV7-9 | CASSFPTSGKYEQYF
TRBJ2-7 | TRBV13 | CASSLGNHEQYF
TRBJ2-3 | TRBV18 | CASSPSSSSTTDTQYF
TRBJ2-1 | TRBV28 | CASTIKSVTSGGNEQFF
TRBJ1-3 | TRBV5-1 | CASSSGTDTIYF
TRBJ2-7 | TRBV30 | CAWSPSQRGLAYEQYF
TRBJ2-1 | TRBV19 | CASSRGGRYNEQFF
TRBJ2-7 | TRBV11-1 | CASSLASGAYEQYF
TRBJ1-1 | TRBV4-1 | CASSQEWQGRTEAFF
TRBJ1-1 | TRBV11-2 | CASSLGIRQGENTEAFF
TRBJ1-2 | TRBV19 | CASSSRERSPIVYGYTF
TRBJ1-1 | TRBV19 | CASRRGTTEAFF
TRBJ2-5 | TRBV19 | CASSMSSGNQETQYF
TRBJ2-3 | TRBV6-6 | CASSYRRNTDTQYF
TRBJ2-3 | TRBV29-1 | CSGQGGGTDTQYF
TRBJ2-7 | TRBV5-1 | CASRPQDGGLYEQYF